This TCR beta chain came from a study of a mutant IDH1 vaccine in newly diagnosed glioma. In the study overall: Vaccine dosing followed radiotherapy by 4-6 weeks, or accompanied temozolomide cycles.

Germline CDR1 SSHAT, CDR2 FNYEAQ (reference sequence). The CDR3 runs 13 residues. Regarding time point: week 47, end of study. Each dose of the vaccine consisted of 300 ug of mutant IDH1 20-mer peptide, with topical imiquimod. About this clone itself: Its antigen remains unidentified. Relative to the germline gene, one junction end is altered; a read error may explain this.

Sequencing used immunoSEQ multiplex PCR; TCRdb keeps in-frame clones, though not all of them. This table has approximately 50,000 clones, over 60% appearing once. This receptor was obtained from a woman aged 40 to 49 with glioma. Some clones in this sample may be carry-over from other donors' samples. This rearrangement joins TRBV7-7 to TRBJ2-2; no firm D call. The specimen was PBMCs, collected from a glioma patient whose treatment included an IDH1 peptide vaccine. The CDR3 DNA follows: TGTGCTAGCAGCGCAGACAACACCGGGGAGCTGTTTTTT. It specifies CASSADNTGELFF.